The 29 T cell receptor beta chains reported below all come from one sample, sequenced in a study of shared clonotypes between healthy human individuals. The method was immunoSEQ multiplex PCR; TCRdb's version includes in-frame clones alone and lacks a portion of them. The sample lists around 120,000 clones, just over 65% seen once, with roughly a quarter in the top ten. The sequencing sample was made of memory CD8+ T cells sorted from blood. Documented subset: CD45RO+ cells pooled with CCR7-negative TemRA cells. These receptors originate from a woman in her twenties or thirties in good health.

The rearrangement uses TRBV28 and TRBJ2-7, with a tentative D call TRBD2 (6 bases). With 6 bases removed from V and 2 bases from J, the gap between germline ends came to 23 bases. CDR1 MDHEN and CDR2 SYDVKM come from the germline V gene. The length of the CDR3 is 17 residues. Here the CDR3 DNA reads TGTGCCAGCAGACCCAACTCATTCGGGAGCGCGGCCTACGAGCAGTACTTC. Encoded protein: CASRPNSFGSAAYEQYF. Variable domain in full (rest from reference TRBV28 and TRBJ2-7): DVKVTQSSRYLVKRTGEKVFLECVQDMDHENMFWYRQDPGLGLRLIYFSYDVKMKEKGDIPEGYSVSREKKERFSLILESASTNQTSMYLCASRPNSFGSAAYEQYFGPGTRLTVT.

V usage is TRBV25-1 and J usage is TRBJ2-7; maybe TRBD2 (5 bases). Germline V lookup: CDR1 MGHDK, CDR2 SYGVNS. Trimming took off 3 bases at V and 5 bases at J, with 11 bases between the two ends. The CDR3 runs to 13 residues. The CDR3 DNA follows: TGTGCCAGCAGTGACGGGGAATGGGACGAGCAGTACTTC. This sequence encodes CASSDGEWDEQYF.

The rearrangement uses TRBV7-9 and TRBJ2-7; TRBD2 is a possible D gene (6 bases). This CDR3 has 14 amino acids. Germline V lookup: CDR1 SEHNR, CDR2 FQNEAQ (reference sequence). Trimming shortened V by 4 bases and J by 2 bases, and 12 bases separated the two germline ends. CDR3 protein: CASSYRDFTYEQYF. CDR3 nucleotide sequence: TGTGCCAGCAGCTACCGGGACTTCACCTACGAGCAGTACTTC. The full variable domain, with the rest looked up from reference TRBV7-9 and TRBJ2-7, is DTGVSQNPRHKITKRGQNVTFRCDPISEHNRLYWYRQTLGQGPEFLTYFQNEAQLEKSRLLSDRFSAERPKGSFSTLEIQRTEQGDSAMYLCASSYRDFTYEQYFGPGTRLTVT.

This clone was detected only a few times. The gene calls are TRBV2 and TRBJ2-1; D possibly corresponds to TRBD2 (6 bases). From germline, CDR1 is SNHLY and CDR2 FYNNEI. This CDR3 contains 15 residues. V lost 8 bases, J lost 8 bases, and 22 bases lay in between. The CDR3 bases are TGTGCCAGCGCAATGACGTCGGAGGGCCAGGATGAGCAGTTCTTC. As protein: CASAMTSEGQDEQFF.

J is TRBJ2-1 and V is TRBV25-1; the match to TRBD2 covers 8 bases. Trimming cost V 8 bases and J 2 bases; bases outside gene matches: 17. Germline V CDR1 and CDR2: MGHDK, SYGVNS. The CDR3 covers 18 residues. The CDR3 DNA is TGTGCCAGCGGACTTGGTAGCGGGGAACGTTTAACCTACAATGAGCAGTTCTTC. Its protein product is CASGLGSGERLTYNEQFF.

The chain couples TRBV27 to TRBJ2-7; 11 bases match TRBD2. This CDR3 region has 16 residues. V shed 6 bases and J 1 base; nucleotides not matched to a gene: 8. In germline, CDR1 is MNHEY, CDR2 SMNVEV (reference sequence). This chain's CDR3 is CASSRGTSGDSYEQYF. The CDR3 coding sequence is TGTGCCAGCAGCCGGGGGACTAGCGGTGATTCCTACGAGCAGTACTTC.

This clone was recorded many times. The chain recombines TRBV6-5 with TRBJ2-7, with a tentative D call TRBD1 (5 bases). The V and J ends lost 5 bases and 2 bases respectively, with 10 bases between them. The germline CDR1 and CDR2 sequences are MNHEY and SVGAGI. CDR3 size: 13 residues. The DNA of the CDR3 is TGTGCCAGCAGTACCGGACATGCCTACGAGCAGTACTTC. Translating it yields CASSTGHAYEQYF.

Here the CDR3 DNA reads TGCGCCAGCAGCTTGCGACTAGCGGGGGGAACAGATACGCAGTATTTT. Protein product: CASSLRLAGGTDTQYF. The J gene is TRBJ2-3, the V gene TRBV5-1, with TRBD2 matching over 13 bases. From germline, CDR1 is SGHRS and CDR2 YFSETQ. This CDR3 is 16 amino acids long. V shed 1 base and J 3 bases; nucleotides not matched to a gene: 2.

The chain joins TRBV7-2 to TRBJ2-3; D not resolved. The CDR3 runs to 15 residues. Between the trimmed V and J ends, which lost 5 bases and 3 bases, there was a span of 15 bases. Germline values: CDR1 SGHTA, CDR2 FQGNSA. The CDR3 reads CASSPSFLETDTQYF. The CDR3 DNA reads as TGTGCCAGCAGCCCTTCCTTCCTCGAGACAGATACGCAGTATTTT.

CDR3 nucleotides: TGTGCCAGCAGCTTAGGTCCTAGCGCGGGGGAGCTGTTTTTT. Translated, it gives CASSLGPSAGELFF. The chain combines TRBV7-9 with TRBJ2-2; a possible D gene is TRBD2 (6 bases). Trimming took 1 base from V and 8 from J, leaving 11 bases between them. The CDR3 spans 14 residues. Germline V gene data show CDR1 as SEHNR and CDR2 as FQNEAQ (reference sequence).

The rearrangement uses TRBV2 and TRBJ2-1; 8 bases agree with TRBD2. CDR1 is SNHLY, CDR2 FYNNEI, per germline. The CDR3 consists of 13 residues. The V gene end was trimmed by 5 bases and the J gene end by 7 bases; junction bases not matched to a gene: 4. The CDR3 nucleotides are TGTGCCAGCAGTACAGCGGGGGCAAATGAGCAGTTCTTC. It translates to CASSTAGANEQFF. The whole variable domain, filled in from reference TRBV2 and TRBJ2-1, reads EPEVTQTPSHQVTQMGQEVILRCVPISNHLYFYWYRQILGQKVEFLVSFYNNEISEKSEIFDDQFSVERPDGSNFTLKIRSTKLEDSAMYFCASSTAGANEQFFGPGTRLTVL.

The V gene is TRBV19, the J gene TRBJ2-1; D gene uncertain. Trimming shortened V by 5 bases and J by 0 bases, and 14 bases separated the two germline ends. CDR1 is LNHDA and CDR2 is SQIVND in the germline V gene (reference sequence). The CDR3 loop spans 16 amino acids. The CDR3: CASSLWSLSSYNEQFF. The CDR3 coding sequence is TGTGCCAGTAGTCTGTGGTCCTTGAGCTCCTACAATGAGCAGTTCTTC.

The rearrangement links TRBV4-1 to TRBJ2-7; 7 bases fit TRBD1. This CDR3 is built from 14 residues. V gave up 1 base and J gave up 5 bases; unmatched junction bases: 5. CDR1 and CDR2 from the germline V gene are MGHRA and YSYEKL. In DNA form, the CDR3 reads TGCGCCAGCAGCCAAGTTAGGGGGCTCGACGAGCAGTACTTC. Translated, it gives CASSQVRGLDEQYF.

This clone was found a few times. The chain uses TRBV10-2 and TRBJ2-2, with D possibly TRBD2 on 6 matching bases. From germline, CDR1 is WSHSY and CDR2 SAAADI. The V gene lost 4 bases and the J gene lost 6 bases, with 9 bases spanning the gap. The CDR3 sequence is 13 residues long. CDR3 bases: TGCGCCAGCAGTGGGAGGGAGGCCGGGGAGCTGTTTTTT. It yields the protein CASSGREAGELFF.

The chain recombines TRBV2 with TRBJ2-2; D might be TRBD1 (6 bases). The V and J ends lost 6 bases and 4 bases respectively, with 12 bases between them. CDR1 and CDR2 from the germline V gene are SNHLY and FYNNEI. CDR3 length equals 14 residues. CDR3 amino acids: CASSRDTFTGELFF. As DNA, the CDR3 is TGTGCCAGCAGCCGGGACACTTTCACCGGGGAGCTGTTTTTT.

This chain joins TRBV29-1 and TRBJ2-5; tentatively, D is TRBD2 (5 bases). CDR1 SQVTM and CDR2 ANQGSEA come from the germline V gene. CDR3 length equals 15 residues. The germline V and J ends were trimmed by 1 base and 12 bases, with 24 bases remaining between them. CDR3 sequence (DNA): TGCAGCGTTGAAGGCGGGCCTCTCTTGACACCAGGCGAGTACTTC. The encoded protein is CSVEGGPLLTPGEYF.

This clone was observed a few times. The CDR3 here is CASSSPHRVAGYTF. The CDR3 DNA follows: TGTGCCAGCAGTTCCCCCCACAGGGTCGCTGGCTACACCTTC. The chain links TRBV28 to TRBJ1-2; D perhaps matches TRBD1 (6 bases). The length of the CDR3 is 14 residues. The V gene lost 4 bases and the J gene lost 7 bases, with 16 bases spanning the gap. The V gene's germline CDR1 is MDHEN and CDR2 SYDVKM.

CDR3 sequence reads: CASSWSAGATITDTQYF. For the CDR3, the DNA is TGTGCCAGCAGCTGGAGCGCCGGGGCTACCATAACAGATACGCAGTATTTT. The rearrangement joins TRBV7-8 to TRBJ2-3; possibly TRBD1 or TRBD2 for D (5 bases each). In germline, CDR1 is SGHVS, CDR2 FQNEAQ. This CDR3 spans 17 amino acids. V was cut by 4 bases and J by 3 bases, with 20 bases left in between.

This clone was recorded once. The chain links TRBV28 to TRBJ2-3; possibly TRBD1 for D (6 bases). The CDR3 consists of 16 residues. V was clipped by 4 bases and J by 1 base, with 15 bases between them. CDR1 MDHEN and CDR2 SYDVKM come from the germline V gene. CDR3 DNA: TGTGCCAGCAGTTCCTACCGGGACACCTGCACAGATACGCAGTATTTT. Translated: CASSSYRDTCTDTQYF.

As to this clone: This may come from a read error, since a much larger clone is one base off. In the same sample, other DNA sequences code for this CDR3. The chain links TRBV5-6 to TRBJ2-7; 9 bases are shared with TRBD2. The CDR3 contains 14 residues. V trimming: 0 bases; J trimming: 4 bases; junction bases outside the gene matches: 2. CDR1 and CDR2 from the germline V gene are SGHDT and YYEEEE. CDR3 bases: TGTGCCAGCAGCTTGGGACTAGCGGTATACGAGCAGTACTTC. It codes for CASSLGLAVYEQYF.

CDR3 in DNA: TGTGCCAGCTCACAGGGGAGGAAAAATCAGCCCCAGCATTTT. Protein sequence: CASSQGRKNQPQHF. The chain recombines TRBV18 with TRBJ1-5, with D maybe TRBD1 (5 bases). The length of the CDR3 is 14 residues. V gave up 4 bases and J gave up 4 bases, with 11 bases separating them. Germline values: CDR1 KGHSH, CDR2 LQKENI.

The gene calls are TRBV19 and TRBJ2-1, with 9 nucleotides matching TRBD2. Trimming cost V 6 bases and J 4 bases; bases outside gene matches: 4. Germline V lookup: CDR1 LNHDA, CDR2 SQIVND (reference sequence). This CDR3 has 14 amino acids. In DNA form, the CDR3 reads TGTGCCAGTAGACCTAGCGGGACATACAATGAGCAGTTCTTC. Its protein is CASRPSGTYNEQFF.

The chain carries TRBV6-4 and TRBJ1-4, with D uncertain. V lost 0 bases and J lost 9, with 8 bases in between. The CDR3 sequence is 13 residues long. The germline gives CDR1 MRHNA, CDR2 SNTAGT. The CDR3 spells CASSDSDGKKLFF. For the CDR3, the DNA is TGTGCCAGCAGTGACTCGGACGGGAAAAAACTGTTTTTT.

The chain carries TRBV6-1 and TRBJ2-5; 8 positions agree with TRBD1. The closer fit of TRBJ2-7 to the DNA end suggests the J call may be wrong. The CDR3 consists of 14 residues. Germline CDR1 reads MNHNS; CDR2 reads SASEGT. This CDR3 reads CASKETGEVYEQYF. The DNA of the CDR3 is TGTGCCAGCAAAGAGACAGGGGAGGTCTACGAGCAGTACTTC.

In this sample, this clone turned up many times. The gene calls are TRBV19 and TRBJ2-7, with TRBD1 matching 8 bases. From germline, CDR1 is LNHDA and CDR2 SQIVND (reference sequence). Trimming cost V 1 base and J 2 bases; bases outside gene matches: 4. The CDR3 spans 15 residues. CDR3 in DNA: TGTGCCAGTAGTATAGTAGGGACAGGAGCCTACGAGCAGTACTTC. Protein sequence: CASSIVGTGAYEQYF.

A few counts support this clone. This CDR3 is CASSLGTTVYEQYF. The CDR3 nucleotides read TGTGCCAGCAGCTTAGGGACAACCGTCTACGAGCAGTACTTC. The rearrangement joins TRBV11-2 to TRBJ2-7; tentative D call: TRBD1 (5 bases). Trimming left V 1 base short and J 3 bases short, with 10 bases between. The CDR3 is made up of 14 amino acids. The germline CDR1 and CDR2 sequences are SGHAT and FQNNGV.

V usage is TRBV6-4 and J usage is TRBJ2-2; 10 nucleotides agree with TRBD2. V dropped 5 bases and J dropped 3; count of bases not matched to a gene: 3. CDR1 MRHNA and CDR2 SNTAGT come from the germline V gene. The length of the CDR3 is 15 residues. CDR3 loop: CASSPAGGDTGELFF. As DNA, the CDR3 is TGTGCCAGCAGTCCAGCGGGAGGGGACACCGGGGAGCTGTTTTTT.

The gene calls are TRBV25-1 and TRBJ2-1; 7 bases match TRBD2. CDR3 length equals 15 residues. Germline V gene data show CDR1 as MGHDK and CDR2 as SYGVNS. The V segment lost 7 bases and the J segment 7 bases; nucleotides outside the gene matches: 13. The CDR3: CASTQMGASGNEQFF. As DNA, the CDR3 is TGTGCCAGCACTCAAATGGGCGCTAGCGGAAATGAGCAGTTCTTC.

The V call is TRBV5-1, the J call TRBJ1-1; 8 bases are shared with TRBD1. The CDR3 covers 17 residues. V lost 3 bases to trimming and J lost 6 bases; unmatched junction nucleotides: 16. The V gene's germline CDR1 is SGHRS and CDR2 YFSETQ. Here the CDR3 reads CASSYNQRQGRGSEAFF. CDR3 nucleotides: TGCGCCAGCAGCTACAATCAAAGACAGGGGCGGGGATCTGAAGCTTTCTTT.